A single sample gave rise to the 26 T cell receptor beta chains below, sequenced in a study of T cell responses to AZD1222 COVID-19 vaccine. Generated by immunoSEQ multiplex PCR, the TCRdb table keeps only in-frame clones and is missing some. The table shows about 170,000 clones, with approximately 94% occurring only once. The sample here was peripheral blood, taken on day 0 of AZD1222 vaccination. All receptors derive from an adult in good health.

This clone is a singleton in its sample. The chain has TRBV9 and TRBJ2-7, with TRBD2 identical over 7 bases. This CDR3 comprises 16 residues. From germline, CDR1 is SGDLS and CDR2 YYNGEE. The ends lost 4 bases at V and 4 bases at J; junction bases unmatched: 14. The CDR3 is CASSTSEVGGRYEQYF. The CDR3 nucleotides are TGTGCCAGCAGCACCTCCGAGGTGGGCGGGAGATACGAGCAGTACTTC.

As for this clone: Different DNA sequences within this sample yield the same CDR3. This sequence joins TRBV7-8 and TRBJ2-7, with TRBD2 matching 7 bases. This CDR3 has 14 residues. V was pared by 1 base and J by 4 bases, with 4 bases of the junction left unmatched. From germline, CDR1 is SGHVS and CDR2 FQNEAQ. The chain's CDR3 is CASSLEAGLYEQYF. As DNA, the CDR3 is TGTGCCAGCAGCTTAGAAGCGGGACTATACGAGCAGTACTTC.

The chain joins TRBV12-2 to TRBJ1-4; the table's D call, TRBD1, has no DNA check behind it. TRBV12-2 constitutes a pseudogene. This CDR3 has 14 residues. Here the CDR3 reads CASRFGDSPEKLFF. DNA of the CDR3: TGTGCAAGTCGCTTCGGGGACAGTCCCGAAAAACTGTTTTTT.

The gene calls are TRBV12-5 and TRBJ1-2; D unresolved. This CDR3 contains 14 residues. Per germline, CDR1 LGHNT and CDR2 FRNRAP. V lost 5 bases and J 6 bases, leaving 16 bases between the germline ends. The CDR3 DNA reads TGTGCTAGTGGTCTCCAGACACCTTGGGATGGCTACACCTTC. This translates into CASGLQTPWDGYTF.

The V and J genes are TRBV5-1 and TRBJ2-3; 14 bases fit TRBD2. V gave up 6 bases and J gave up 5 bases; unmatched junction bases: 2. CDR1 is SGHRS, CDR2 YFSETQ, per germline. This CDR3 has 14 amino acids. The CDR3 DNA sequence: TGCGCCAGCACGACTAGCGGGAGGGGAGATACGCAGTATTTT. It codes for CASTTSGRGDTQYF.

This clone is a singleton in its sample. The chain has TRBV6-1 and TRBJ2-7, with 7 bases that match TRBD1. Per the germline V gene, CDR1 is MNHNS and CDR2 is SASEGT. This CDR3 has 15 residues. With 2 bases clipped from V and 0 bases from J, the junction kept 4 bases outside the gene matches. The CDR3 sequence is CASSEYAGGSYEQYF. CDR3 coding DNA: TGTGCCAGCAGTGAATACGCAGGGGGCTCCTACGAGCAGTACTTC.

This sequence joins TRBV29-1 and TRBJ1-2, with D uncertain. This CDR3 comprises 11 residues. Trimming removed 0 bases at V and 7 bases at J, with 6 bases between. The germline gives CDR1 SQVTM, CDR2 ANQGSEA. The chain's CDR3 is CSVEDRAGYTF. CDR3 nucleotide sequence: TGCAGCGTTGAAGACCGGGCTGGCTACACCTTC.

The rearrangement links TRBV13 to TRBJ1-1; D unclear. This CDR3 comprises 11 residues. Trimming pared 2 bases from V and 2 bases from J, leaving 0 bases between. Germline-derived CDR1 and CDR2 are PRHDT and FYEKMQ (reference sequence). CDR3 nucleotide sequence: TGTGCCAGCAGCTTAAACACTGAAGCTTTCTTT. This translates into CASSLNTEAFF.

CDR3 residues: CASSNGTANNEQFF. For the CDR3, the DNA is TGCGCCAGCAGCAACGGGACAGCTAACAATGAGCAGTTCTTC. This chain joins TRBV5-1 and TRBJ2-1, with TRBD1 matching over 7 bases. The germline gives CDR1 SGHRS, CDR2 YFSETQ. The CDR3 loop spans 14 amino acids. The junction had 6 bases not matched to a gene; V was cut back by 4 bases and J by 5 bases.

J is TRBJ1-6 and V is TRBV5-5; the D gene is possibly TRBD1 (5 bases). Germline V gene sequence: CDR1 SGHKS, CDR2 YYEKEE (reference sequence). V was clipped by 3 bases and J by 10 bases, with 17 bases between them. This CDR3 spans 15 amino acids. CDR3 sequence: CASSSPFREQSPLHF. CDR3 DNA: TGTGCCAGCAGCTCCCCGTTCAGGGAGCAATCACCCCTCCACTTT.

The rearrangement uses TRBV11-2 and TRBJ1-1; no firm D call. CDR3 length: 13 amino acids. V lost 1 base and J 6 bases, leaving 9 bases between the germline ends. Germline V gives CDR1 SGHAT, CDR2 FQNNGV. The CDR3 DNA reads TGTGCCAGCAGCTTAGGACGGTCCTCTGAAGCTTTCTTT. The encoded protein is CASSLGRSSEAFF.

The chain combines TRBV4-2 with TRBJ2-3; 8 bases agree with TRBD2. The CDR3 covers 18 residues. The germline gives CDR1 LGHNA, CDR2 YNFKEQ. J was trimmed by 0 bases and V by 1 base; bases with no gene match: 9. The CDR3, as DNA: TGTGCCAGCAGCCAAGCTAGGCAGCGGGGGCCTAGCACAGATACGCAGTATTTT. It yields the protein CASSQARQRGPSTDTQYF.

The CDR3 bases are TGCGCCAGCAGCTCCGAAGGACTGGGAGCGGGCAAAGAGACCCAGTACTTC. This codes for CASSSEGLGAGKETQYF. The chain couples TRBV5-1 to TRBJ2-5, with D possibly being TRBD2 (6 bases). Germline V CDR1 and CDR2: SGHRS, YFSETQ. This CDR3 comprises 17 residues. V was clipped by 3 bases and J by 3 bases, with 21 bases between them.

This clone was counted between two and nine times. The CDR3 sequence is CASTLGQLLTDTQYF. The DNA of the CDR3 is TGCGCCAGCACTTTGGGACAGCTCCTCACAGATACGCAGTATTTT. The chain links TRBV5-1 to TRBJ2-3, with 7 bases identical to TRBD1. Germline CDR1 is SGHRS and CDR2 is YFSETQ. The junction had 9 bases not matched to a gene; V was cut back by 6 bases and J by 2 bases. The CDR3 length is 15 residues.

Details on this clone: The identical CDR3 is also encoded by other nucleotide sequences in the sample. The chain links TRBV30 to TRBJ1-1, with D perhaps matching TRBD1 (5 bases). This CDR3 region has 14 residues. V lost 0 bases and J 1 base, leaving 9 bases between the germline ends. Germline V gives CDR1 GTSNPN, CDR2 SVGIG (reference sequence). CDR3 region: CAWSVGQGNTEAFF. In nucleotides, the CDR3 is TGTGCCTGGAGTGTGGGGCAGGGGAACACTGAAGCTTTCTTT.

This clone appeared once. V usage is TRBV12-3 or TRBV12-4 and J usage is TRBJ1-4; D ambiguous. The CDR3 sequence is 11 residues long. V lost 6 bases and J 8 bases, leaving 7 bases between the germline ends. CDR3 sequence: CASSLGEKLFF. CDR3 DNA sequence: TGTGCCAGCAGCCTGGGAGAAAAACTGTTTTTT.

This rearrangement joins TRBV4-1 to TRBJ2-3; D possibly corresponds to TRBD2 (6 bases). CDR1 is MGHRA and CDR2 is YSYEKL in the germline V gene. The length of the CDR3 is 15 residues. Trimming removed 4 bases at V and 3 bases at J, with 14 bases between. CDR3 loop: CASSPREWGTDTQYF. Written as DNA, the CDR3 is TGCGCCAGCAGCCCTCGGGAGTGGGGGACAGATACGCAGTATTTT.

This sequence joins TRBV7-9 and TRBJ1-1, with 7 bases that match TRBD1. The trim removed 3 bases at V and 0 bases at J, leaving 7 bases unmatched. CDR3 length equals 16 residues. The germline gives CDR1 SEHNR, CDR2 FQNEAQ (reference sequence). CDR3 region: CASSFQGGGLNTEAFF. As DNA, the CDR3 is TGTGCCAGCAGCTTCCAGGGGGGAGGTCTGAACACTGAAGCTTTCTTT.

The CDR3 spells CASSGRTSYEQYF. CDR3 bases: TGTGCCAGCAGTGGGAGGACCTCCTACGAGCAGTACTTC. The chain uses TRBV5-4 and TRBJ2-7; TRBD2 might be the D (6 bases). V was clipped by 5 bases and J by 0 bases, with 9 bases between them. The germline V gene encodes CDR1 SGHNT and CDR2 YYREEE (reference sequence). The CDR3 has 13 residues.

The rearrangement links TRBV3-1 (or the pseudogene TRBV3-2) to TRBJ2-7; D might be TRBD1 or TRBD2, each matching 7 bases. CDR1 and CDR2 from the germline V gene are LGHDT and YNNKEL (reference sequence). The CDR3 spans 15 residues. V gave up 4 bases and J gave up 6 bases, with 19 bases separating them. CDR3 sequence: CASSPQGGPTGEQYF. CDR3 in DNA: TGTGCCAGCAGCCCCCAGGGGGGGCCAACGGGCGAGCAGTACTTC.

This chain uses TRBV18 with TRBJ1-5; D uncertain. The ends were cut back, 4 bases at V and 5 bases at J, with 9 bases in the middle. Germline CDR1 is KGHSH and CDR2 is LQKENI. This CDR3 contains 13 residues. CDR3: CASSLGRDQPQHF. The CDR3 nucleotides read TGTGCCAGCTCACTTGGTCGCGATCAGCCCCAGCATTTT.

The chain links TRBV21-1 to TRBJ1-5. TRBV21-1 is a pseudogene. The CDR3 has 16 amino acids. This CDR3 is CASSKVGGGKGQPQHF. DNA of the CDR3: TGTGCCAGCAGCAAAGTTGGGGGGGGCAAGGGTCAGCCCCAGCATTTT.

This sequence joins TRBV5-6 and TRBJ2-7, with D tentatively TRBD2 (5 bases). CDR3 length equals 14 residues. CDR1 and CDR2 (germline): SGHDT, YYEEEE. V lost 3 bases, J lost 1 base, and 11 bases lay in between. CDR3 nucleotides: TGTGCCAGCAGCTCCCTCGGGATTTCCTACGAGCAGTACTTC. Its translation is CASSSLGISYEQYF.

DNA for the CDR3: TGTGCCAGCACCAAGCTTGAAGCTTTCTTT. Its translation: CASTKLEAFF. The V and J genes are TRBV27 and TRBJ1-1; D is uncertain. This CDR3 comprises 10 residues. Trimming took 7 bases from V and 7 from J, leaving 7 bases between them. Germline lookup yields CDR1 MNHEY and CDR2 SMNVEV (reference sequence).

The V gene is TRBV5-1, the J gene TRBJ2-7, with 13 bases fitting TRBD2. J lost 7 bases, V lost 5 bases, and 12 bases had no gene match. This CDR3 has 16 amino acids. The germline gives CDR1 SGHRS, CDR2 YFSETQ. CDR3 in amino acids: CASSPPGLAGVGEQYF. The CDR3 DNA sequence: TGCGCCAGCAGTCCGCCCGGACTAGCGGGAGTGGGAGAGCAGTACTTC.

This chain connects TRBV18 to TRBJ2-7; D perhaps matches TRBD1 (6 bases). The germline V gene encodes CDR1 KGHSH and CDR2 LQKENI. The CDR3 loop spans 12 amino acids. The V end lost 4 bases, the J end lost 6 bases, and 10 bases lay between the germline ends. CDR3 loop: CASSLQGVEQYF. The CDR3 bases are TGTGCCAGCTCACTACAGGGAGTCGAGCAGTACTTC.